This T cell receptor (beta chain) was sequenced for a study of blood T cell repertoires in COVID-19. About the research overall: There were acute and convalescent COVID-19 samples, and they came from the United States, Italy and Spain.

In the authors' methods: Counts of nucleated cells, estimated from reference gene primer amplification, were obtained. Data came from immunoSEQ multiplex PCR; TCRdb stores just in-frame clones and leaves some out. Clone size and V and J calls were adopted from that table, with D and trimming inferred from the DNA. The table shows some 380,000 clones, with 70% to 90% occurring only once. The CDR3 runs 15 residues. The ends were cut back, 0 bases at V and 4 bases at J, with 7 bases in the middle. The germline V gene encodes CDR1 SGHAT and CDR2 FQNNGV. The rearrangement joins TRBV11-2 to TRBJ1-6; D gene unclear. This clonotype originated in a middle-aged woman with acute COVID-19. Sequencing was performed on PBMCs or T cells enriched from blood (not recorded which). CDR3 nucleotides: TGTGCCAGCAGCTTAGAGCCACTTTATAATTCACCCCTCCACTTT. As protein: CASSLEPLYNSPLHF.